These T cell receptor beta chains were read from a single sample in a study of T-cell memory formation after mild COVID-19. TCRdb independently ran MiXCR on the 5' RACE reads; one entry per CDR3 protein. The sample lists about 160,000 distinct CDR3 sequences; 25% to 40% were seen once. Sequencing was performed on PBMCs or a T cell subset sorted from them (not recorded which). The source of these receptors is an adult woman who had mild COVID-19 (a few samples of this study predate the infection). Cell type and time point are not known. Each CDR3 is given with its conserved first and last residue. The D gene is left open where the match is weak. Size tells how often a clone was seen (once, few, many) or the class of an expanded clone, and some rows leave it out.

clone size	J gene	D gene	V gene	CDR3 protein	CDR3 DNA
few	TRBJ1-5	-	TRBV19	CASSIGSGGLNNQPQHF	TGTGCCAGTAGTATAGGATCGGGAGGATTAAACAATCAGCCCCAGCATTTT
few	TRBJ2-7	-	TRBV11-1	CASSPNTGAEQYF	TGTGCCAGCAGCCCGAATACAGGTGCCGAGCAGTACTTC
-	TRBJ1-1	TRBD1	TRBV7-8	CASTPTGAGGGTEAFF	TGTGCCAGCACTCCCACAGGGGCTGGGGGGGGCACTGAAGCTTTCTTT
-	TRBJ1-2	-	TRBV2	CASRMEGLRDYGYTF	TGTGCCAGCAGGATGGAGGGGCTTCGAGACTATGGCTACACCTTC
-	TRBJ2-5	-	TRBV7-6	CASDHGTLEETQYF	TGTGCCAGCGACCACGGGACACTGGAAGAGACCCAGTACTTC
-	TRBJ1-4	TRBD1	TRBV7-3	CASSSLNRGNEKLFF	TGTGCCAGCAGCTCCCTAAACAGGGGTAATGAAAAACTGTTTTTT
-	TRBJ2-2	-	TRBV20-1	CSARRGASGAGELFF	TGCAGTGCTCGTCGAGGGGCTTCCGGGGCCGGGGAGCTGTTTTTT
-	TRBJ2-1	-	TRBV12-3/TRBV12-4	CASTQELAGRAQQFF	TGTGCCAGCACCCAAGAACTAGCCGGTCGAGCACAGCAGTTCTTC
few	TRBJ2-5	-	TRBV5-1	CASSSGVSQETQYF	TGCGCCAGCAGCTCGGGCGTATCCCAAGAGACCCAGTACTTC
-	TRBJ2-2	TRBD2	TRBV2	CASSLAASTGELFF	TGTGCCAGCAGCCTAGCGGCTAGTACCGGGGAGCTGTTTTTT
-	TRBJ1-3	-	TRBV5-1	CASSSTYSPSSGNTIYF	TGCGCCAGCAGCTCTACCTACAGTCCCAGCTCTGGAAACACCATATATTTT
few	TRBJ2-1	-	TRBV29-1	CSAPDNQGTEQFF	TGCAGCGCCCCAGATAATCAGGGAACTGAGCAGTTCTTC
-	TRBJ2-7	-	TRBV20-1	CSARGPTPQNEQYF	TGCAGTGCTAGAGGACCTACTCCGCAGAACGAGCAGTACTTC
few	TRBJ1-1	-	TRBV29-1	CSVEDPQGWYTEAFF	TGCAGCGTTGAAGATCCCCAGGGTTGGTACACTGAAGCTTTCTTT
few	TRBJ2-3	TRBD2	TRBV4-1	CASGGLAGAADTQYF	TGCGCCAGCGGAGGACTAGCGGGGGCGGCAGATACGCAGTATTTT
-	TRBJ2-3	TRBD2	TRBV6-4	CASRDIAGGSDTQYF	TGTGCCAGCAGAGATATAGCGGGAGGATCAGATACGCAGTATTTT
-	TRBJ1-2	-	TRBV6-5	CASSYSSRIYGYTF	TGTGCCAGCAGTTACTCGTCCCGAATCTATGGCTACACCTTC
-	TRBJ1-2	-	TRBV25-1	CASSVSGTRYGYTF	TGTGCCAGCAGTGTGTCAGGGACACGTTATGGCTACACCTTC
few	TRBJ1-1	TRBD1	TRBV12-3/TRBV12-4	CASSLGSLGRGWVTEAFF	TGTGCCAGCAGTTTAGGATCCCTAGGCAGGGGGTGGGTTACTGAAGCTTTCTTT
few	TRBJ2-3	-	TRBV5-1	CASSSVETDTQYF	TGCGCCAGCAGCTCGGTTGAGACAGATACGCAGTATTTT
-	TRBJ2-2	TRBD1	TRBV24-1	CATSDRGQGASTGELFF	TGTGCCACCAGTGATCGCGGACAGGGGGCAAGTACCGGGGAGCTGTTTTTT
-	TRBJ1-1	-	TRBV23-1	CASSLPRRSMNTEAFF	TGCGCCAGCAGTCTACCCCGTAGGAGCATGAACACTGAAGCTTTCTTT
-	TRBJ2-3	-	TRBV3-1	CASSPRWGRSSTDTQYF	TGTGCCAGCAGCCCCCGTTGGGGGAGATCTTCCACAGATACGCAGTATTTT
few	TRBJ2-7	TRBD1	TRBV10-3	CATWQGAYEQYF	TGTGCCACCTGGCAGGGGGCCTACGAGCAGTACTTC
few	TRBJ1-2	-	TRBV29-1	CSVDRAQRGGYTF	TGCAGCGTTGACCGGGCCCAAAGAGGTGGCTACACCTTC
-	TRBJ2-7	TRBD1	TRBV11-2	CASSLWGTGSSYEQYF	TGTGCCAGCAGCTTATGGGGGACAGGGAGCTCCTACGAGCAGTACTTC
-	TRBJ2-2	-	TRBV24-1	CATSDPTDAGNTGELFF	TGTGCCACCAGTGATCCGACGGACGCGGGGAACACCGGGGAGCTGTTTTTT
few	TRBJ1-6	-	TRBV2	CASSAGDTYNSPLHF	TGTGCCAGCAGTGCGGGGGACACCTATAATTCACCCCTCCACTTT
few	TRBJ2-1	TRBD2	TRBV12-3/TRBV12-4	CASSLRETPYNEQFF	TGTGCCAGCAGTTTGCGGGAGACACCCTACAATGAGCAGTTCTTC
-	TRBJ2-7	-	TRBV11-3	CASSSRAPSSYEQYF	TGTGCCAGCAGCTCCCGGGCCCCTAGCTCCTACGAGCAGTACTTC
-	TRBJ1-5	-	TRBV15	CATSRDGRPQHF	TGTGCCACCAGCAGAGATGGGCGGCCCCAGCATTTT
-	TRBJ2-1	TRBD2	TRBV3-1	CASSQDSGTSFRNEQFF	TGTGCCAGCAGCCAAGATTCCGGGACTAGCTTTCGAAATGAGCAGTTCTTC
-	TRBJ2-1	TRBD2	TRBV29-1	CSVDMGLAAYNEQFF	TGCAGCGTTGACATGGGACTAGCGGCATACAATGAGCAGTTCTTC
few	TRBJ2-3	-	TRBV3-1	CASSPRTLSTDTQYF	TGTGCCAGCAGCCCGCGGACATTATCCACAGATACGCAGTATTTT
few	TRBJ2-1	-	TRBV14	CASRPSQGGEQFF	TGTGCCAGCAGGCCTTCACAGGGAGGTGAGCAGTTCTTC
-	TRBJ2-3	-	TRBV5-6	CASSLWGDRADTQYF	TGTGCCAGCAGCTTGTGGGGAGATCGGGCAGATACGCAGTATTTT
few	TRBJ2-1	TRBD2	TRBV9	CASSVDPLAGGPRFF	TGTGCCAGCAGCGTAGACCCCCTAGCGGGGGGGCCTCGGTTCTTC
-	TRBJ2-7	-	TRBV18	CASSPDREVRFRQYF	TGTGCCAGCTCACCAGACAGGGAGGTTCGTTTTCGGCAGTACTTC
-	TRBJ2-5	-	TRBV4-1	CASSRREEETQYF	TGCGCCAGCAGCCGCCGAGAAGAAGAGACCCAGTACTTC
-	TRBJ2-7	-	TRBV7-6	CASSPLPGQSYEQYF	TGTGCCAGCAGCCCACTACCGGGACAAAGCTACGAGCAGTACTTC
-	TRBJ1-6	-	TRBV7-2	CASSLGWGPNSPLHF	TGTGCCAGCAGCTTAGGGTGGGGGCCCAATTCACCCCTCCACTTT
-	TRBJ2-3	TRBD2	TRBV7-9	CASSPPSGRDTDTQYF	TGTGCCAGCAGCCCCCCTAGCGGGAGGGATACAGATACGCAGTATTTT
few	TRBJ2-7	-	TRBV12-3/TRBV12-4	CARERWGTIYEQYF	TGTGCCAGGGAGCGTTGGGGGACCATCTACGAGCAGTACTTC
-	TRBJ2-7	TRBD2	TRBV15	CATSREGTSIYEQYF	TGTGCCACCAGCAGAGAGGGGACTAGCATCTACGAGCAGTACTTC
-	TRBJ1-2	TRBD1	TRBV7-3	CASTSRDSYGYTF	TGTGCCAGCACCTCCAGGGACAGCTATGGCTACACCTTC
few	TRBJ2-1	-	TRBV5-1	CASSPGQQSNEQFF	TGCGCCAGCAGCCCGGGACAACAGAGCAATGAGCAGTTCTTC
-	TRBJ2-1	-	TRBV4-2	CASSQSAGAAFYNEQFF	TGTGCCAGCAGCCAAAGCGCGGGGGCCGCATTCTACAATGAGCAGTTCTTC
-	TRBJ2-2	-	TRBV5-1	CASSLVPGAGTGELFF	TGCGCCAGCAGCTTGGTCCCAGGGGCAGGAACCGGGGAGCTGTTTTTT
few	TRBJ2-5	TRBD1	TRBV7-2	CASSLGGQRTWTQYF	TGTGCCAGCAGCTTAGGGGGACAGCGGACGTGGACCCAGTACTTC
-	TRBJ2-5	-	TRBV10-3	CAISELRTAQETQYF	TGTGCCATCAGTGAACTCCGGACGGCCCAAGAGACCCAGTACTTC
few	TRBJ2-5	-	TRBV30	CARRSTAQETQYF	TGTGCCCGTCGGTCGACAGCCCAAGAGACCCAGTACTTC
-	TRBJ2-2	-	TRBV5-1	CASTEQSLNTGELFF	TGCGCCAGCACGGAACAAAGCCTCAACACCGGGGAGCTGTTTTTT
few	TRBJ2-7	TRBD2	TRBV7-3	CASSSLATGEQYF	TGTGCCAGCAGCTCACTAGCGACGGGCGAGCAGTACTTC
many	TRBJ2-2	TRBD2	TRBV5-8	CASSLYAGVGGELFF	TGTGCCAGCAGCTTGTACGCGGGAGTCGGCGGGGAGCTGTTTTTT
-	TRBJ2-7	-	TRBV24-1	CATSDHTGRGYEQYF	TGTGCCACCAGTGATCATACCGGCAGGGGCTACGAGCAGTACTTC